This T cell receptor beta chain is drawn from a study of vaccination and CD4 T cells after COVID-19. Study background: With a range of 35 to 161, the median interval from diagnosis to drawing post-COVID samples was 90 to 120 days. Post-vaccination samples were procured at a median of 72 days following dose two (range 14 to 241).

Treatment denoted: roughly ten-day PBMC culture with coronavirus spike peptide pools or control peptides (ViraFEST assay). CD4+ T cells of the unexposed donor were collected before the COVID-19 pandemic (2011-2018). Notes on this clonotype: The antigen remains undetermined.

The study sequenced cultured CD4+ T cell DNA using the Oncomine TCR Beta short-read assay. Extraction of genomic DNA was performed on cultured CD4+ T cells. TCRdb recomputed calls from the PCR reads with MiXCR, one row per CDR3 protein. This table holds roughly 9,900 distinct CDR3 sequences, about 33% found once. V gave up 4 bases and J gave up 0 bases, with 10 bases separating them. The CDR3 has 14 amino acids. Per germline, CDR1 LNHDA and CDR2 SQIVND (reference sequence). The TCR originated in a human donor in good health. Input material: CD4+ T cells from blood, cultured in vitro. This rearrangement joins TRBV19 to TRBJ2-7; D not resolved. Written as DNA, the CDR3 is TGTGCCAGTAGTAGTACAGCCCACTCCTACGAGCAGTACTTC. Protein sequence: CASSSTAHSYEQYF.